This T cell receptor (beta chain) is drawn from a study of identical twins. Overall study results and limits: The abundant beta clonotypes from cord blood had fewer insertions, and memory repertoires had none of this. Beta out-of-frame sequences showed weaker excess sharing between twins. Twin-shared out-of-frame alpha sequences showed excess low generation probability.

Donors uniformly comprised healthy Caucasians. Points on this clonotype: Its specificity is unknown.

Via MiXCR, TCRdb re-called the 5' RACE reads, giving one row per CDR3 protein. In the table there are approximately 630,000 distinct CDR3 sequences, roughly 7.2% of which are singletons. The CDR3 loop spans 16 amino acids. The V and J ends lost 5 bases and 0 bases, in that order; junction bases with no gene match: 5. Per the germline V gene, CDR1 is SGHVS and CDR2 is FNYEAQ. These data are also associated with another study on yellow fever vaccine responses in identical twins.

The receptor's source is a woman aged 18-35 years in good health. The sequencing input was PBMCs. The chain is built from TRBV7-6 and TRBJ2-1; TRBD2 aligns across 9 bases. The CDR3 loop reads CASSDSGRSSYNEQFF. The CDR3 DNA reads as TGTGCCAGCAGCGATAGCGGGAGAAGCTCCTACAATGAGCAGTTCTTC.